A single sample is the source of the 2 T cell receptor beta chains below, sequenced in a study of T cell repertoires in cytomegalovirus infection. Using its own MiXCR run on the reads, TCRdb lists one record per CDR3 protein. This table holds approximately 590,000 distinct CDR3 sequences, roughly 43% found once. Their cognate antigens are unknown. This material consisted of cultured PBMCs, taken from culture after CMV antigen stimulation. The receptor source for this set is a human donor in good health (CMV status not recorded). Some clones in this sample may be carry-over from other donors' samples.

This clonotype occurred many times. The chain recombines TRBV7-2 with TRBJ2-5, with TRBD2 matching over 11 bases. With V trimmed by 4 bases and J by 4 bases, 11 bases remained unmatched. CDR1 and CDR2 (germline): SGHTA, FQGNSA. The CDR3 is 17 amino acids. CDR3 coding DNA: TGTGCCAGCAGCTCTGGACTAGCGGGTGCCTCGGGAGAGACCCAGTACTTC. The encoded protein is CASSSGLAGASGETQYF.

J is TRBJ2-5 and V is TRBV7-6; the D is unclear. Looked up from germline, CDR1 is SGHVS and CDR2 is FNYEAQ. The length of the CDR3 is 13 residues. Trimming removed 8 bases at V and 5 bases at J, with 15 bases between. The CDR3 DNA is TGTGCCAGCTCTGCCCGCCCGGGTGAGACCCAGTACTTC. Translated, it gives CASSARPGETQYF.